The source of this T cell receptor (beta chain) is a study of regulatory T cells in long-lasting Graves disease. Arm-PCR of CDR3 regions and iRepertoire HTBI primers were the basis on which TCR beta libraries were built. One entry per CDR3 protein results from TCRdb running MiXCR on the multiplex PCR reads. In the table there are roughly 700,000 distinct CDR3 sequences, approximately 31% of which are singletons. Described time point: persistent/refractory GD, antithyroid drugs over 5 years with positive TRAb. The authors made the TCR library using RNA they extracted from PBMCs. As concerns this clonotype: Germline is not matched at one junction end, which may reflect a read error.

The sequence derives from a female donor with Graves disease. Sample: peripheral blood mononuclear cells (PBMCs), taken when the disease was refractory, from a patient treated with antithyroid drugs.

The CDR3 protein is CASSPQGVRENVQYF. The CDR3 DNA reads TGTGCCAGCAGCCCACAGGGGGTGAGGGAAAACGTTCAGTACTTC. The chain is built from TRBV5-5 and TRBJ2-4; 8 bases are a match to TRBD1. CDR3 length: 15 residues. Germline CDR1 reads SGHKS; CDR2 reads YYEKEE (reference sequence).